The rows below give T cell receptor beta chains drawn from one sample of a study of regulatory T cells in long-lasting Graves disease. In TCRdb, the multiplex PCR reads were re-called with MiXCR into one record per CDR3 protein. Among about 470,000 distinct CDR3 sequences listed, approximately 15% were seen once. Separately, the same data were catalogued under a study of T cells in Graves' hyperthyroidism and ophthalmopathy.

Sequenced here: peripheral blood mononuclear cells (PBMCs), sampled at new diagnosis, from a patient treated with antithyroid drugs. The receptors were sampled from a woman aged 30 to 39 with Graves disease. Both conserved end residues are trimmed from each CDR3. D genes are given only for firm matches. Size is stated for part of the rows, as once, few or many counts, or as a class when the clone is expanded.

V	J	size	D	CDR3
TRBV29-1	TRBJ2-2	-	-	SVEFGNTGELF
TRBV5-1	TRBJ2-3	-	-	ASSLVGDSTDTQY
TRBV5-1	TRBJ1-2	many	-	ASSRDGNGYT
TRBV20-1	TRBJ1-6	few	-	SAGAKESYNSPLH
TRBV5-8	TRBJ1-4	few	-	ASSFDSNNEKLF
TRBV20-1	TRBJ1-6	many	TRBD1	SARDLRQGTANSPLH
TRBV11-3	TRBJ2-1	-	TRBD2	ASSLDGTTEQF
TRBV5-6	TRBJ1-1	-	-	ASSPGGQLNTEAF
TRBV5-1	TRBJ1-2	many	TRBD1	ASRLSTGGDYGYT
TRBV6-9	TRBJ2-7	-	-	ASSYYSKQGYEQY
TRBV24-1	TRBJ2-5	few	-	ATSEGPEETQY
TRBV11-2	TRBJ2-7	many	TRBD1	ASSPPGTGDGEQY
TRBV4-2	TRBJ2-3	-	-	ASSQGAGPQQGTDTQY
TRBV7-6	TRBJ1-2	few	TRBD1	ASSQGGDYGYA
TRBV6-2/TRBV6-3	TRBJ1-3	few	-	ASQKGEGVSGNTIY
TRBV7-8	TRBJ2-2	many	TRBD1	ASRQGQTGHTGELF
TRBV2	TRBJ2-3	many	TRBD2	ASKAGGSRTDTQY
TRBV20-1	TRBJ2-7	many	TRBD2	SARGLADSYEQY
TRBV20-1	TRBJ1-5	few	-	SAQGTWNQPQH
TRBV28	TRBJ2-7	few	-	ASSSDLTGFGLGLGEQY
TRBV19	TRBJ2-2	few	-	ASRGGGGTGELF
TRBV3-1	TRBJ2-3	many	TRBD2	ASSHSGRALADTQY
TRBV7-2	TRBJ2-5	few	-	ASSLSKISGGETQY